Listed here is a single T cell receptor beta chain. Antigen: not known. The entry originates in a study of post-analysis software for immune sequencing data. Study details: Patients had relapsing-remitting, secondary progressive or progressive-relapsing multiple sclerosis; some lacked subtype.

Study findings and constraints: Patients used a handful of TRBV segments, including TRBV5-6, TRBV5-1 and TRBV20-1, more often than controls. Diversity measured as normalized Chao1 was significantly lower in multiple sclerosis patients than in controls.

CDR1 and CDR2 from the germline V gene are MNHEY and SVGAGI. V was pared by 7 bases and J by 3 bases, with 7 bases of the junction left unmatched. The CDR3 consists of 15 residues. The TCR beta cDNA libraries contained unique molecular identifiers. TCRdb re-analysed the PCR reads in MiXCR, keeping a single row per CDR3 protein. The profile shows roughly 670,000 distinct CDR3 sequences, approximately 60% of them singletons. The chain joins TRBV6-5 to TRBJ2-3, with 10 positions matching TRBD1. The origin of this receptor is a girl aged 2-10 years with multiple sclerosis. Sequenced material: blood. CDR3 sequence reads: CASTVRQGATDTQYF. CDR3 DNA: TGTGCCAGCACCGTAAGACAGGGGGCTACAGATACGCAGTATTTT.